These 2 T cell receptor beta chains originate from one sample sequenced in a study of blood T cell repertoires in COVID-19 (dated by TCRdb to 2018 to 2020). Libraries were made using the immunoSEQ multiplex PCR assay. The clones in this table, taken by TCRdb from immuneACCESS, are in-frame only. Not every clone is retained; where verified, under half of the shortfall comes from an unresolved V gene, and the cause of the rest is unknown. Counted in this sample were some 300,000 clones; 89% of them appeared once. Of the sample, about 9.5% falls within the top ten clones. The sample consisted of PBMCs or T cells enriched from blood (not recorded which). The receptors here all came from a woman aged 40 to 50 who had recovered from COVID-19.

This clone was counted a single time. The chain has TRBV9 and TRBJ2-2, with D possibly matching TRBD1 (8 bases). The germline V gene encodes CDR1 SGDLS and CDR2 YYNGEE. V lost 4 bases, J lost 5 bases, and 15 bases lay in between. The CDR3 spans 15 residues. The CDR3 nucleotides read TGTGCCAGCAGCTCAAACAGGGGGGGAACCGGGGAGCTGTTTTTT. As protein: CASSSNRGGTGELFF.

V gene TRBV2 combines with J gene TRBJ2-7, with TRBD2 matching 7 bases. V lost 3 bases and J lost 2; bases outside the gene matches: 7. The CDR3 has 15 residues. Germline V gene lookup returns CDR1 SNHLY and CDR2 FYNNEI. CDR3 DNA sequence: TGTGCCAGCAGTGAGGGGGGGGGACCTACCTACGAGCAGTACTTC. Protein: CASSEGGGPTYEQYF.